This TCR beta chain is from a study of T cell repertoires in cytomegalovirus infection. Study overall: It was recently identified HLA-C-restricted and well-studied HLA-B-restricted CMV epitopes that the study used. Evidence of both CMV infection and a matching HLA type came from public TCR beta signatures.

Regarding this clonotype: The antigen remains undetermined.

The study's findings and limits: Of the TCR beta families, the public ones yielded a cumulative frequency that identified carriers of CMV plus the relevant HLA. HLA-C-restricted CMV clonotypes gave the most frequent clonotype in two of eight donors.

The CDR3 loop spans 16 amino acids. V gave up 10 bases and J gave up 4 bases, with 22 bases separating them. Germline-derived CDR1 and CDR2 are SGHTA and FQGNSA. TCRdb passed the reads through MiXCR, listing each CDR3 protein once. Of roughly 170,000 distinct CDR3 sequences listed, approximately 21% are singletons. The genes are TRBV7-2 and TRBJ2-2; weak D call: TRBD2 (7 bases). The source is a human donor in good health (CMV status not recorded). Some clones in this sample may be carry-over from other donors' samples. Sequences were derived from CD8+ T cells from cultured PBMCs, sampled from culture after CMV antigen stimulation. DNA of the CDR3: TGTGCCACCCCCCTTGGGGGGGGCTGGGGCACCGGGGAGCTGTTTTTT. The encoded protein is CATPLGGGWGTGELFF.